This is a list of T cell receptor beta chains from one sample in a study of T cell responses to AZD1222 COVID-19 vaccine. Using immunoSEQ multiplex PCR, the repertoire was profiled, and TCRdb retains in-frame clones only, with some absent. The table has just under 80,000 clones, more than 90% seen once. Sequencing was performed on peripheral blood, taken 28 days after the second AZD1222 dose. These receptor sequences come from an adult who received the AZD1222 COVID-19 vaccine. Both conserved end residues are part of each CDR3. The D gene is left open where the match is weak. Size is omitted from some rows. Given values are once, few, many or a class for expanded clones.

j_call | v_call | clone_size | d_call | cdr3_aa | cdr3_nt
TRBJ1-5 | TRBV5-6 | - | - | CASSLDGRRPNQPQHF | TGTGCCAGCAGCTTGGATGGACGCCGGCCTAATCAGCCCCAGCATTTT
TRBJ1-2 | TRBV19 | - | - | CASSESQLPFGYTF | TGTGCCAGTAGCGAGAGCCAACTACCTTTTGGCTACACCTTC
TRBJ2-2 | TRBV28 | - | TRBD1 | CASKGGLGTGELFF | TGTGCCAGCAAAGGGGGCTTAGGCACCGGGGAGCTGTTTTTT
TRBJ1-1 | TRBV2 | once | - | CASSAITGSTEAFF | TGTGCCAGCAGCGCAATAACAGGGAGCACTGAAGCTTTCTTT
TRBJ2-5 | TRBV5-1 | - | TRBD2 | CASSLAGGGGSTQYF | TGCGCCAGCAGCTTGGCCGGCGGGGGTGGATCGACCCAGTACTTC
TRBJ1-1 | TRBV5-8 | - | - | CASSLGAEYYTEAFF | TGTGCCAGCAGCTTGGGGGCAGAATATTACACTGAAGCTTTCTTT
TRBJ2-7 | TRBV7-9 | - | TRBD1 | CASSIGTGVSSYEQYF | TGTGCCAGCAGCATAGGGACAGGGGTTAGCTCCTACGAGCAGTACTTC
TRBJ2-3 | TRBV5-1 | - | TRBD2 | CASCRTSGSDTQYF | TGCGCCAGCTGTCGGACTAGCGGGAGTGATACGCAGTATTTT
TRBJ1-5 | TRBV28 | - | - | CASSLPYGVRDQPQHF | TGTGCCAGCAGTTTGCCTTACGGGGTAAGGGATCAGCCCCAGCATTTT
TRBJ2-3 | TRBV6-1 | - | TRBD1 | CASSGGQGALTDTQYF | TGTGCCAGCAGTGGGGGACAGGGGGCTCTCACAGATACGCAGTATTTT
TRBJ2-5 | TRBV12-3/TRBV12-4 | - | - | CASSFSGSETQYF | TGTGCCAGCAGTTTCTCGGGGTCGGAGACCCAGTACTTC
TRBJ1-2 | TRBV25-1 | - | - | CASSGNPPYGYTF | TGTGCCAGCAGTGGCAACCCACCCTATGGCTACACCTTC
TRBJ2-2 | TRBV7-9 | - | TRBD1 | CASSKDRVSTGELFF | TGTGCCAGCAGCAAAGACAGGGTGAGCACCGGGGAGCTGTTTTTT
TRBJ1-1 | TRBV11-1 | - | - | CASSLQRTEAFF | TGTGCCAGCAGCTTACAGAGGACTGAAGCTTTCTTT
TRBJ1-2 | TRBV23-1 | - | - | CASSQSWLYGYTF | TGCGCCAGCAGTCAATCGTGGCTCTATGGCTACACCTTC
TRBJ2-7 | TRBV5-4 | - | - | CASSLPGLYEQYF | TGTGCCAGCAGCTTGCCTGGGCTATACGAGCAGTACTTC
TRBJ1-1 | TRBV6-5 | - | - | CASSYSNANTEAFF | TGTGCCAGCAGTTACTCGAATGCGAACACTGAAGCTTTCTTT
TRBJ2-1 | TRBV7-3 | - | TRBD2 | CASSLASGRDNEQFF | TGTGCCAGCAGCTTAGCTAGCGGGAGGGACAATGAGCAGTTCTTC
TRBJ2-5 | TRBV7-3 | - | - | CASSSYLTETQYF | TGTGCCAGCAGCTCCTATTTGACGGAGACCCAGTACTTC
TRBJ1-5 | TRBV12-3/TRBV12-4 | - | - | CASSLRGIQPQHF | TGTGCCAGCAGTTTAAGAGGGATCCAGCCCCAGCATTTT
TRBJ2-7 | TRBV21-1 | - | - | CASSKGKGTYEQYF | TGTGCCAGCAGCAAAGGAAAAGGAACCTACGAGCAGTACTTC
TRBJ1-6 | TRBV27 | - | - | CASSSSGRLQSPLHF | TGTGCCAGCAGTTCCTCCGGAAGGCTCCAATCACCCCTCCACTTT
TRBJ2-7 | TRBV7-6 | - | TRBD2 | CASSLGGGVYHEQYF | TGTGCCAGCAGTTTGGGGGGAGGGGTCTACCACGAGCAGTACTTC
TRBJ2-1 | TRBV7-9 | - | TRBD2 | CASSSLAGGEQFF | TGTGCCAGCAGCTCTTTAGCGGGAGGAGAGCAGTTCTTC
TRBJ2-1 | TRBV28 | - | - | CASRPYPQSPGNEQFF | TGTGCCAGCAGACCGTACCCACAGAGCCCGGGAAATGAGCAGTTCTTC
TRBJ1-3 | TRBV9 | - | - | CASSVEGILGNTIYF | TGTGCCAGCAGCGTAGAGGGGATTCTCGGAAACACCATATATTTT
TRBJ1-2 | TRBV6-1 | - | - | CASSEAGGTNFYGYTF | TGTGCCAGCAGTGAAGCGGGGGGGACTAACTTCTATGGCTACACCTTC
TRBJ1-1 | TRBV30 | - | - | CACSRGPAAFF | TGTGCCTGCTCAAGGGGCCCGGCGGCTTTCTTT
TRBJ2-1 | TRBV6-2/TRBV6-3 | - | TRBD2 | CASSDASGSLNEQFF | TGTGCCAGCAGTGACGCTAGCGGGTCCCTCAATGAGCAGTTCTTC
TRBJ2-3 | TRBV7-2 | - | TRBD2 | CASRTRTSGADTQYF | TGTGCCAGCAGAACTCGGACTAGCGGGGCAGATACGCAGTATTTT
TRBJ2-5 | TRBV29-1 | - | TRBD1 | CSVEDRNRGQETQYF | TGCAGCGTTGAAGATCGAAACAGGGGCCAAGAGACCCAGTACTTC
TRBJ1-1 | TRBV28 | - | - | CASRGGSLFLRRHLNTEAFF | TGTGCCAGCAGGGGGGGAAGTTTATTCCTGAGGAGACATCTGAACACTGAAGCTTTCTTT
TRBJ2-3 | TRBV6-6 | - | TRBD2 | CASSYWRERADTQYF | TGTGCCAGCAGTTACTGGCGGGAGAGGGCAGATACGCAGTATTTT